This T cell receptor (beta chain) was identified in a study of blood T cell repertoires in COVID-19. Overall study context: Sample material is recorded as cDNA or gDNA derived from T cells, B-cell-depleted T cells, or PBMCs.

The germline V gene has CDR1 MGHRA and CDR2 YSYEKL. Trimming pared 4 bases from V and 4 bases from J, leaving 17 bases between. This CDR3 contains 16 residues. Original analysis: The authors estimated nucleated cell counts from reference gene primer amplification. Sequencing used immunoSEQ multiplex PCR; TCRdb keeps in-frame clones, though not all of them. Clonal size and the V and J genes are those of that table, whereas D and trimming came from the DNA. The table lists 150,000 to 200,000 clones, about 85% of them singletons, with around 1.9% in the top ten. The source is a man between 65 and 85 years old with active or convalescent COVID-19. This chain links TRBV4-1 with TRBJ2-1; D unclear. The sample was peripheral blood. For the CDR3, the DNA is TGCGCCAGCAGCCTGGCTCTCCAGACACCATACAATGAGCAGTTCTTC. This gives the protein CASSLALQTPYNEQFF.